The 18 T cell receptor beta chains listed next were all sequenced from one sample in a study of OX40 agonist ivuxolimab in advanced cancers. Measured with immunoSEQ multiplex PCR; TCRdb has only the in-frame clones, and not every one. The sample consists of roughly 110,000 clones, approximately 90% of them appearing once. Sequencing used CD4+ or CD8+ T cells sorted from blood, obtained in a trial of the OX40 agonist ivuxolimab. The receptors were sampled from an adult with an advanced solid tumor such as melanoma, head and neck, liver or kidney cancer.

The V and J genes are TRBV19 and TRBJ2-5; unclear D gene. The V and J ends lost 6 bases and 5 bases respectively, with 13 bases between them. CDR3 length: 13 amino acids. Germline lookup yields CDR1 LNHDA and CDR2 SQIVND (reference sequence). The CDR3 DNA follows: TGTGCCAGTAGAGTGGCCGGGTCGGAGACCCAGTACTTC. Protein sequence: CASRVAGSETQYF. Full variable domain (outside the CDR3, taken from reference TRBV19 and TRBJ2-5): DGGITQSPKYLFRKEGQNVTLSCEQNLNHDAMYWYRQDPGQGLRLIYYSQIVNDFQKGDIAEGYSVSREKKESFPLTVTSAQKNPTAFYLCASRVAGSETQYFGPGTRLLVL.

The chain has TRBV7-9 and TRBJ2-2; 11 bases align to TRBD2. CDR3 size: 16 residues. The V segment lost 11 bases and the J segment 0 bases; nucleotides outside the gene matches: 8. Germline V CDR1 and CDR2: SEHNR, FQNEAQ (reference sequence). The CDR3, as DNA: TGTGCCTCACTACTAGCGGGGGTTTCGAACACCGGGGAGCTGTTTTTT. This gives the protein CASLLAGVSNTGELFF.

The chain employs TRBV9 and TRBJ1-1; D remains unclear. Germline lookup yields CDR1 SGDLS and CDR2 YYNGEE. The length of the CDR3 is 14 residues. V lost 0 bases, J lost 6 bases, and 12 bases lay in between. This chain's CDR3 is CASSVGGSQSEAFF. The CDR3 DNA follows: TGTGCCAGCAGCGTAGGCGGCAGTCAATCTGAAGCTTTCTTT.

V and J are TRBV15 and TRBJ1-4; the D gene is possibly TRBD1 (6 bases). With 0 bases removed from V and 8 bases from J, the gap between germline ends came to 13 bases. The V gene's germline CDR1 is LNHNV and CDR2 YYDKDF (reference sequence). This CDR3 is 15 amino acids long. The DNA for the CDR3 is TGTGCCACCAGCAGAGATTTGCAGGGGAGCGAAAAACTGTTTTTT. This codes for CATSRDLQGSEKLFF.

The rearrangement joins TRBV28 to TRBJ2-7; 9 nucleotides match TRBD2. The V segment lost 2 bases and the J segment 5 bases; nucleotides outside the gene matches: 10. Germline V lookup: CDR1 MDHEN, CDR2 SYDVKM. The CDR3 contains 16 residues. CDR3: CASSLPPSAGGDEQYF. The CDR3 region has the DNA TGTGCCAGCAGTTTACCCCCTTCAGCGGGGGGAGACGAGCAGTACTTC.

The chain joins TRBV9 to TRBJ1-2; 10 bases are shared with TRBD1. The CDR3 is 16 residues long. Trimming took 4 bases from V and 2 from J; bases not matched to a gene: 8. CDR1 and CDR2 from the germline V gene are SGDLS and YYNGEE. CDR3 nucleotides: TGTGCCAGCAGCAGTTCTCGGGACAGGGGAAACTATGGCTACACCTTC. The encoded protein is CASSSSRDRGNYGYTF.

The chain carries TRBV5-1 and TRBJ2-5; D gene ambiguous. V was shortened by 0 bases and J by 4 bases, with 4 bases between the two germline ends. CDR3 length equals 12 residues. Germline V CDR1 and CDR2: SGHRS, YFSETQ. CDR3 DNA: TGCGCCAGCAGCTTGGCATCAGAGACCCAGTACTTC. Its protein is CASSLASETQYF.

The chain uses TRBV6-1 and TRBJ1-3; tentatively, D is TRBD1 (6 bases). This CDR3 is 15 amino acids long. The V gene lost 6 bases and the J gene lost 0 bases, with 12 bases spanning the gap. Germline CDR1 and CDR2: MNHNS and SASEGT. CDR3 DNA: TGTGCCAGCAGCCTGGGACACTTCTCTGGAAACACCATATATTTT. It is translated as CASSLGHFSGNTIYF.

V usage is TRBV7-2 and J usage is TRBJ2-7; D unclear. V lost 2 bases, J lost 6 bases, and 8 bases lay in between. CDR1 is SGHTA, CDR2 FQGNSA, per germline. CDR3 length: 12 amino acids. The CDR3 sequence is CASSLLVAEQYF. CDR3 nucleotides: TGTGCCAGCAGCTTATTGGTCGCCGAGCAGTACTTC.

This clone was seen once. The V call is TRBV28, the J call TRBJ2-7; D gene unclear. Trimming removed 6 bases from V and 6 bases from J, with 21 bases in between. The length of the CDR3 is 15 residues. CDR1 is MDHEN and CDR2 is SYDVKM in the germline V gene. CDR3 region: CASSPPAPHGREQYF. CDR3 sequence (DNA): TGTGCCAGCAGCCCTCCGGCCCCCCACGGACGCGAGCAGTACTTC.

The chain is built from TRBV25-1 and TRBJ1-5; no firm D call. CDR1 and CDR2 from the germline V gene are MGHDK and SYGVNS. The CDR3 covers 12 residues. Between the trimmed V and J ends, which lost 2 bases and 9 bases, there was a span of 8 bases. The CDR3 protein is CASSEQAGPQHF. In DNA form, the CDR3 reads TGTGCCAGCAGTGAACAGGCGGGGCCCCAGCATTTT.

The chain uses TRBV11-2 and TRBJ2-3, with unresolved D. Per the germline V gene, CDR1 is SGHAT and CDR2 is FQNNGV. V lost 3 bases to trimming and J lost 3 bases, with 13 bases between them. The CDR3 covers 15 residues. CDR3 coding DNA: TGTGCCAGCAGCTTTGGTGGCCTTTCTACAGATACGCAGTATTTT. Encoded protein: CASSFGGLSTDTQYF.

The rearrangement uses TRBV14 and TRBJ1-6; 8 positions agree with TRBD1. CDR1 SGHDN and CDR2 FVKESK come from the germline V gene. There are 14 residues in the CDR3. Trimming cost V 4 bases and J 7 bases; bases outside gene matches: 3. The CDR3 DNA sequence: TGTGCCAGCAGCCGACGACAGGGGAATTCACCCCTCCACTTT. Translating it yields CASSRRQGNSPLHF. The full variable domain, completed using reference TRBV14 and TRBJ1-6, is EAGVTQFPSHSVIEKGQTVTLRCDPISGHDNLYWYRRVMGKEIKFLLHFVKESKQDESGMPNNRFLAERTGGTYSTLKVQPAELEDSGVYFCASSRRQGNSPLHFGNGTRLTVT.

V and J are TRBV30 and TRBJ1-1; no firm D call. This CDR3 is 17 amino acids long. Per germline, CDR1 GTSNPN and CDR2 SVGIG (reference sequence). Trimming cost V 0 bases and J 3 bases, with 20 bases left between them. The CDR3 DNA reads TGTGCCTGGAGTGTAATCTATGGCCTATCAACGGACACTGAAGCTTTCTTT. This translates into CAWSVIYGLSTDTEAFF.

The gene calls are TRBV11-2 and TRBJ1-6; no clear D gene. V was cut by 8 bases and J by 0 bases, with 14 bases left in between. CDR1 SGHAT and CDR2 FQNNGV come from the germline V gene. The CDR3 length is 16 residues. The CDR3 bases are TGTGCCAGCGGTACCCTCAGGAGCTCCTATAATTCACCCCTCCACTTT. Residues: CASGTLRSSYNSPLHF.

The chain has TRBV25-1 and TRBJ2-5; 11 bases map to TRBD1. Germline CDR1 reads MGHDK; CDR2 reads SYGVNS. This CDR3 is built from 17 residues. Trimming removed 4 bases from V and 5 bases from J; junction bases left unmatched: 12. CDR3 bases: TGTGCCAGCAGTGTCGCATGGGGGACAGGGGGGAGGGAGACCCAGTACTTC. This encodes CASSVAWGTGGRETQYF.

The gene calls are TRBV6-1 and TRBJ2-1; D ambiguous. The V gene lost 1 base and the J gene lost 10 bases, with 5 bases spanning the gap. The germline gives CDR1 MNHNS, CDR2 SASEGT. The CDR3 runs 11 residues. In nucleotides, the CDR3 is TGTGCCAGCAGTGAAGGGTGGGAGCAGTTCTTC. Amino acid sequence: CASSEGWEQFF.

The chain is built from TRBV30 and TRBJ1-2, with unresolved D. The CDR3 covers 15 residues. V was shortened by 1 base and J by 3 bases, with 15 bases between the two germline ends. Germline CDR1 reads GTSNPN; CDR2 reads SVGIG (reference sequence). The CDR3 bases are TGTGCCTGGAGTGACTTTCAAGGCTCTCACTATGGCTACACCTTC. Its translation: CAWSDFQGSHYGYTF.